This is a list of T cell receptor beta chains from one sample in a study of T cells in Graves' hyperthyroidism and ophthalmopathy. Each CDR3 protein gets one entry after TCRdb re-called the multiplex PCR reads with MiXCR. This table holds 300,000 to 450,000 distinct CDR3 sequences, about 14% found once. Sequencing was carried out using blood. The receptors were gathered from a woman aged 55-69 years with Graves' hyperthyroidism. Each CDR3 is given with its conserved first and last residue. Fields, in order: D gene, V gene, J gene, clone size, CDR3 protein, CDR3 DNA. D genes are given only for firm matches. Only some rows state a clone size, as once, few, many or a class for expanded clones.

d_call: -; v_call: TRBV10-3; j_call: TRBJ2-3; clone_size: -; cdr3_aa: CAISETSRDTQYF; cdr3_nt: TGTGCCATCAGTGAGACTTCCAGGGATACGCAGTATTTT
d_call: -; v_call: TRBV12-3/TRBV12-4; j_call: TRBJ2-4; clone_size: few; cdr3_aa: CASSSGEAKNIQYF; cdr3_nt: TGTGCCAGCAGTTCGGGGGAAGCCAAAAACATTCAGTACTTC
d_call: TRBD1; v_call: TRBV20-1; j_call: TRBJ2-1; clone_size: -; cdr3_aa: CSARSGGSGNEQFF; cdr3_nt: TGCAGTGCTAGATCAGGGGGATCTGGGAATGAGCAGTTCTTC
d_call: -; v_call: TRBV12-3/TRBV12-4; j_call: TRBJ2-7; clone_size: many; cdr3_aa: CASSLALASYEQYF; cdr3_nt: TGTGCCAGCAGTTTAGCTCTGGCCTCCTACGAGCAGTACTTC
d_call: TRBD2; v_call: TRBV11-2; j_call: TRBJ2-2; clone_size: -; cdr3_aa: CASSEREVGTGELFF; cdr3_nt: TGTGCCAGCAGTGAGCGGGAGGTCGGCACCGGGGAGCTGTTTTTT
d_call: -; v_call: TRBV7-2; j_call: TRBJ2-4; clone_size: -; cdr3_aa: CASSPGGGGNIQYF; cdr3_nt: TGTGCCAGCAGCCCAGGTGGGGGTGGGAACATTCAGTACTTC
d_call: -; v_call: TRBV28; j_call: TRBJ2-7; clone_size: many; cdr3_aa: CASSLWTVYSYEQYF; cdr3_nt: TGTGCCAGCAGTCTATGGACCGTGTATTCCTACGAGCAGTACTTC
d_call: -; v_call: TRBV5-1; j_call: TRBJ2-1; clone_size: -; cdr3_aa: CASAHGGADNEQFF; cdr3_nt: TGCGCCAGCGCCCACGGGGGCGCCGACAATGAGCAGTTCTTC
d_call: -; v_call: TRBV6-1; j_call: TRBJ1-5; clone_size: many; cdr3_aa: CASRSDSNQPQHF; cdr3_nt: TGTGCCAGCAGATCGGACAGCAATCAGCCCCAGCATTTT
d_call: TRBD1; v_call: TRBV12-3/TRBV12-4; j_call: TRBJ2-7; clone_size: many; cdr3_aa: CASSFPGQIYEQYF; cdr3_nt: TGTGCCAGCAGTTTCCCGGGACAGATCTACGAGCAGTACTTC
d_call: TRBD1; v_call: TRBV20-1; j_call: TRBJ2-5; clone_size: -; cdr3_aa: CSARDLRDSQEPQYF; cdr3_nt: TGCAGTGCTAGAGACCTTCGGGACAGTCAAGAGCCCCAGTACTTC
d_call: -; v_call: TRBV28; j_call: TRBJ2-5; clone_size: -; cdr3_aa: CASRSRGPLEETQYF; cdr3_nt: TGTGCCAGCAGATCTCGGGGCCCCCTCGAGGAGACCCAGTACTTC
d_call: TRBD1; v_call: TRBV6-1; j_call: TRBJ2-7; clone_size: many; cdr3_aa: CASSVDREYEQYF; cdr3_nt: TGTGCCAGCAGTGTTGACAGGGAATACGAGCAGTACTTC
d_call: -; v_call: TRBV19; j_call: TRBJ1-1; clone_size: many; cdr3_aa: CASSIVQGKNTEAFF; cdr3_nt: TGTGCCAGTAGTATAGTCCAGGGAAAGAACACTGAAGCTTTCTTT
d_call: -; v_call: TRBV2; j_call: TRBJ1-6; clone_size: few; cdr3_aa: CASSEEGLYNSPLHF; cdr3_nt: TGTGCCAGCAGTGAAGAGGGCCTTTATAATTCACCCCTCCACTTT
d_call: -; v_call: TRBV2; j_call: TRBJ1-1; clone_size: many; cdr3_aa: CASRGGQAFF; cdr3_nt: TGTGCCAGCAGGGGTGGCCAAGCTTTCTTT
d_call: -; v_call: TRBV5-1; j_call: TRBJ1-6; clone_size: -; cdr3_aa: CASSHTGRDNSPLHF; cdr3_nt: TGCGCCAGCAGTCATACAGGGAGGGATAATTCACCCCTCCACTTT
d_call: TRBD1; v_call: TRBV28; j_call: TRBJ1-2; clone_size: few; cdr3_aa: CASSSGTGIYGYTF; cdr3_nt: TGTGCCAGCAGTTCCGGGACAGGGATCTATGGCTACACCTTC
d_call: -; v_call: TRBV20-1; j_call: TRBJ1-1; clone_size: -; cdr3_aa: CSADSLNTEAFF; cdr3_nt: TGCAGTGCGGACAGTCTGAACACTGAAGCTTTCTTT
d_call: -; v_call: TRBV10-3; j_call: TRBJ2-2; clone_size: -; cdr3_aa: CAISNDLYGELFF; cdr3_nt: TGTGCCATCAGCAACGACTTGTACGGGGAGCTGTTTTTT
d_call: -; v_call: TRBV11-2; j_call: TRBJ1-2; clone_size: few; cdr3_aa: CASSLEAATNYGYTF; cdr3_nt: TGTGCCAGCAGCTTAGAGGCAGCTACTAACTATGGCTACACCTTC
d_call: -; v_call: TRBV3-1; j_call: TRBJ2-1; clone_size: many; cdr3_aa: CASSQGYLSYEQFF; cdr3_nt: TGTGCCAGCAGCCAAGGATACCTGAGTTATGAGCAGTTCTTC
d_call: TRBD1; v_call: TRBV30; j_call: TRBJ1-1; clone_size: few; cdr3_aa: CAWGTGEGRGRNEAFF; cdr3_nt: TGTGCCTGGGGAACGGGTGAGGGCAGGGGGCGTAATGAAGCTTTCTTT
d_call: -; v_call: TRBV7-9; j_call: TRBJ2-7; clone_size: few; cdr3_aa: CASSLGVSDYEQYF; cdr3_nt: TGTGCCAGCAGCTTAGGGGTTAGCGACTACGAGCAGTACTTC
d_call: -; v_call: TRBV7-3; j_call: TRBJ2-2; clone_size: many; cdr3_aa: CASSSQGNGELFF; cdr3_nt: TGTGCCAGCAGCTCGCAAGGGAACGGGGAGCTGTTTTTT
d_call: -; v_call: TRBV5-1; j_call: TRBJ1-2; clone_size: many; cdr3_aa: CASSLGERANYGYTF; cdr3_nt: TGCGCCAGCAGCTTGGGGGAGCGAGCTAACTATGGCTACACCTTC
d_call: -; v_call: TRBV3-1; j_call: TRBJ1-2; clone_size: many; cdr3_aa: CASSHSGTQNYGYTF; cdr3_nt: TGTGCCAGCAGCCATTCCGGGACACAAAACTATGGCTACACCTTC
d_call: TRBD2; v_call: TRBV6-1; j_call: TRBJ2-1; clone_size: -; cdr3_aa: CASRAGASGIGSSYNEQFF; cdr3_nt: TGTGCCAGCAGGGCTGGGGCTAGCGGGATTGGGAGCTCCTACAATGAGCAGTTCTTC
d_call: -; v_call: TRBV18; j_call: TRBJ2-5; clone_size: -; cdr3_aa: CASSPTAGETQYF; cdr3_nt: TGTGCCAGCTCACCAACGGCGGGAGAGACCCAGTACTTC
d_call: TRBD2; v_call: TRBV6-9; j_call: TRBJ2-3; clone_size: few; cdr3_aa: CASSYVNSGSQTQYF; cdr3_nt: TGTGCCAGCAGTTATGTTAATAGCGGGAGTCAGACGCAGTATTTT
d_call: TRBD1; v_call: TRBV3-1; j_call: TRBJ1-1; clone_size: many; cdr3_aa: CASSYRGNTEAFF; cdr3_nt: TGTGCCAGCAGCTACAGGGGGAACACTGAAGCTTTCTTT
d_call: TRBD2; v_call: TRBV20-1; j_call: TRBJ2-1; clone_size: many; cdr3_aa: CSARDYSGAGGEQFF; cdr3_nt: TGCAGTGCTAGGGACTATAGCGGGGCTGGGGGGGAGCAGTTCTTC
d_call: TRBD1; v_call: TRBV6-5; j_call: TRBJ2-7; clone_size: many; cdr3_aa: CASSYSDRASYEQYF; cdr3_nt: TGTGCCAGCAGTTACTCGGACAGGGCCTCCTACGAGCAGTACTTC
d_call: -; v_call: TRBV19; j_call: TRBJ1-1; clone_size: -; cdr3_aa: CASTQGQVVAEAFF; cdr3_nt: TGTGCCAGTACCCAAGGGCAGGTAGTCGCTGAAGCTTTCTTT
d_call: TRBD1; v_call: TRBV6-2/TRBV6-3; j_call: TRBJ1-4; clone_size: many; cdr3_aa: CASRRGQGSNEKLFF; cdr3_nt: TGTGCCAGCAGAAGGGGGCAGGGATCTAATGAAAAACTGTTTTTT
d_call: -; v_call: TRBV19; j_call: TRBJ1-2; clone_size: many; cdr3_aa: CASRDSGLYGYTF; cdr3_nt: TGTGCCAGTAGGGACTCAGGGCTCTATGGCTACACCTTC
d_call: -; v_call: TRBV6-1; j_call: TRBJ1-1; clone_size: few; cdr3_aa: CAIWVNTEAFF; cdr3_nt: TGTGCCATTTGGGTGAACACTGAAGCTTTCTTT
d_call: -; v_call: TRBV18; j_call: TRBJ2-6; clone_size: -; cdr3_aa: CASSATGQAGANVLTF; cdr3_nt: TGTGCCAGCTCAGCAACAGGGCAGGCTGGGGCCAACGTCCTGACTTTC
d_call: TRBD1; v_call: TRBV7-9; j_call: TRBJ2-5; clone_size: -; cdr3_aa: CASSPGTGDCQETQYF; cdr3_nt: TGTGCCAGCAGCCCTGGGACAGGAGATTGCCAAGAGACCCAGTACTTC
d_call: TRBD1; v_call: TRBV28; j_call: TRBJ1-2; clone_size: many; cdr3_aa: CASSAPTGASNYGYTF; cdr3_nt: TGTGCCAGCAGTGCTCCCACAGGGGCCTCTAACTATGGCTACACCTTC
d_call: -; v_call: TRBV11-2; j_call: TRBJ2-3; clone_size: many; cdr3_aa: CASSRRTVTDTQYF; cdr3_nt: TGTGCCAGCAGCCGACGGACAGTTACGGATACGCAGTATTTT
d_call: -; v_call: TRBV12-3/TRBV12-4; j_call: TRBJ2-2; clone_size: -; cdr3_aa: CASSLAGTANTGELFF; cdr3_nt: TGTGCCAGCAGTTTAGCCGGGACGGCGAACACCGGGGAGCTGTTTTTT
d_call: -; v_call: TRBV6-6; j_call: TRBJ2-1; clone_size: -; cdr3_aa: CASSYLHTSSYNEQFF; cdr3_nt: TGTGCCAGCAGTTACCTACATACTAGCTCCTACAATGAGCAGTTCTTC
d_call: -; v_call: TRBV5-1; j_call: TRBJ2-5; clone_size: many; cdr3_aa: CASSFQPPFQETQYF; cdr3_nt: TGCGCCAGCAGCTTTCAACCCCCATTCCAAGAGACCCAGTACTTC
d_call: TRBD2; v_call: TRBV20-1; j_call: TRBJ2-1; clone_size: many; cdr3_aa: CSALLAGANEQFF; cdr3_nt: TGCAGTGCTCTACTAGCGGGAGCCAATGAGCAGTTCTTC
d_call: TRBD2; v_call: TRBV27; j_call: TRBJ2-7; clone_size: few; cdr3_aa: CASSTGLASLEQYF; cdr3_nt: TGTGCCAGCAGTACGGGACTAGCCTCCCTCGAGCAGTACTTC
d_call: -; v_call: TRBV11-2; j_call: TRBJ2-3; clone_size: many; cdr3_aa: CASSLDSDTQYF; cdr3_nt: TGTGCCAGCAGCTTAGACTCAGATACGCAGTATTTT
d_call: -; v_call: TRBV20-1; j_call: TRBJ2-3; clone_size: once; cdr3_aa: CSARDLEQSADTQYF; cdr3_nt: TGCAGTGCTAGAGATCTAGAACAGAGCGCAGATACGCAGTATTTC
d_call: TRBD2; v_call: TRBV2; j_call: TRBJ2-1; clone_size: many; cdr3_aa: CASSEGRLAANEQFF; cdr3_nt: TGTGCCAGCAGTGAAGGGAGGCTAGCGGCTAATGAGCAGTTCTTC
d_call: TRBD2; v_call: TRBV11-2; j_call: TRBJ2-2; clone_size: many; cdr3_aa: CASSPLAGAVGELFF; cdr3_nt: TGTGCCAGCAGCCCCCTAGCGGGAGCGGTCGGGGAGCTGTTTTTT
d_call: TRBD2; v_call: TRBV16; j_call: TRBJ2-5; clone_size: -; cdr3_aa: CASSHSGTSGRAGRYF; cdr3_nt: TGTGCCAGCAGCCATTCCGGGACTAGCGGGAGGGCCGGACGGTACTTC
d_call: -; v_call: TRBV11-2; j_call: TRBJ2-7; clone_size: -; cdr3_aa: CASSWGHPYEQYF; cdr3_nt: TGTGCCAGCAGCTGGGGACACCCTTACGAGCAGTACTTC
d_call: -; v_call: TRBV7-9; j_call: TRBJ2-7; clone_size: many; cdr3_aa: CASSPSDPGSSYEQYF; cdr3_nt: TGTGCCAGCAGCCCATCAGACCCTGGTAGCTCCTACGAGCAGTACTTC